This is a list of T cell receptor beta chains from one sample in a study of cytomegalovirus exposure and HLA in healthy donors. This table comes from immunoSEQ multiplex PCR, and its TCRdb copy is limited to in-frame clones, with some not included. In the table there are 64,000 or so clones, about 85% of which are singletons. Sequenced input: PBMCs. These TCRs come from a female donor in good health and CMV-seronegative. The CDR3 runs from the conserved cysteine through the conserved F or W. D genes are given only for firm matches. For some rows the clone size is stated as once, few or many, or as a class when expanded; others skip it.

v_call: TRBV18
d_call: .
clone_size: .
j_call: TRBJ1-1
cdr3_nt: TGTGCCAGCTCAGAGGGAATGAACACTGAAGCTTTCTTT
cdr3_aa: CASSEGMNTEAFF

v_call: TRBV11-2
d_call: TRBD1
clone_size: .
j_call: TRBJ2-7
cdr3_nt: TGTGCCAGCAGCTTCCCCTCGGGCAGGGGGCGAGGAAGATACGAGCAGTACTTC
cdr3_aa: CASSFPSGRGRGRYEQYF

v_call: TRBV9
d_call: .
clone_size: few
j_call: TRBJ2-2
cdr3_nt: TGTGCCAGCAGCGTATCTAACACCGGGGAGCTGTTTTTT
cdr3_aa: CASSVSNTGELFF

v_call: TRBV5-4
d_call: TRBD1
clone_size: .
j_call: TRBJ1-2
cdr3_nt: TGTGCCAGCAGCCCCCGGACAGGGTTGATGTATGGCTACACCTTC
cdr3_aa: CASSPRTGLMYGYTF

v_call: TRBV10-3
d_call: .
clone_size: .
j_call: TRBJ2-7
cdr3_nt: TGTGCCATCAGTGGAGCAGGCCAAAGGGGGGAGCAGTACTTC
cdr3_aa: CAISGAGQRGEQYF

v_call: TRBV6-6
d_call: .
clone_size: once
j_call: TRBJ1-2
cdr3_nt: TGTGCCAGCGGACAAGCCGGCGAGGACTATGGCTACACCTTC
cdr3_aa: CASGQAGEDYGYTF

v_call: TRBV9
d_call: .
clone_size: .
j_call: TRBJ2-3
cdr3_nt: TGTGCCAGCAGCGCACAGGGGACTCGGGGGACAGATACGCAGTATTTT
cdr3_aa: CASSAQGTRGTDTQYF

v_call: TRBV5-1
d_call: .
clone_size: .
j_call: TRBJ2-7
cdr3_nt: TGCGCCAGCAGCTTGGCAGGCCAACTGTACGAGCAGTACTTC
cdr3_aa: CASSLAGQLYEQYF

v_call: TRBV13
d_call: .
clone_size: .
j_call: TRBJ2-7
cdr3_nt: TGTGCCAGCAGCTTCCCGGGAAAATCCGAGCAGTACTTC
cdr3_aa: CASSFPGKSEQYF

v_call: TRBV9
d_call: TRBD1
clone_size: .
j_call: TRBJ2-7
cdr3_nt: TGTGCCAGCAGCGGTGGGACAGCCTCCTACGAGCAGTACTTC
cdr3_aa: CASSGGTASYEQYF

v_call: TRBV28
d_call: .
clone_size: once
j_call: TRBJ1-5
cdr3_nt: TGTGCCAGCAGTTCACGAATAGCTCAGCCCCAGCATTTT
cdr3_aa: CASSSRIAQPQHF

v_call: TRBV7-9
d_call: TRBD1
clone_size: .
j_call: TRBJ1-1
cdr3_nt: TGTGCCAGCAGCCCCGTAGCCGGGACAGGAACTGAAGCTTTCTTT
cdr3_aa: CASSPVAGTGTEAFF

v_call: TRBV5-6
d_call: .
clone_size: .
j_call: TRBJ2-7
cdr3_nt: TGTGCCAGCACTCGCCCAGTGGGCAGCACCTACGAGCAGTACTTC
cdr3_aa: CASTRPVGSTYEQYF

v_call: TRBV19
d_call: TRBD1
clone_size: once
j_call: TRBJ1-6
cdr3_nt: TGTGCCAGTAGTGTGACAGGGACGGCTTCACCCCTCCACTTT
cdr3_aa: CASSVTGTASPLHF

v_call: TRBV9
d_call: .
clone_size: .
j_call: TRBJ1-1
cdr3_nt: TGTGCCAGCAGCCCCGGCGGACAATTTGAAGCTTTCTTT
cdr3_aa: CASSPGGQFEAFF

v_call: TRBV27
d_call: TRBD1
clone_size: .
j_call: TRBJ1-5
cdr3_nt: TGTGCCAGCAGTTTGCTCGCAGGGGGCGGACAGCCCCAGCATTTT
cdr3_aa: CASSLLAGGGQPQHF

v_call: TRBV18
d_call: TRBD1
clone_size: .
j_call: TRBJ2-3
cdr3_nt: TGTGCCAGCTCCCGGGACAGGGGCACAGATACGCAGTATTTT
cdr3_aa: CASSRDRGTDTQYF

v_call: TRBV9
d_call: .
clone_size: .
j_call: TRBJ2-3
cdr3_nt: TGTGCCAGCAGCCCCTCCGCAGATACGCAGTATTTT
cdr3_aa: CASSPSADTQYF

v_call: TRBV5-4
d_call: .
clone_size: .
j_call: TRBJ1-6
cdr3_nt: TGTGCCAGCAGCTTGGATCCGACAGTCAATTCACCCCTCCACTTT
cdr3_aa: CASSLDPTVNSPLHF

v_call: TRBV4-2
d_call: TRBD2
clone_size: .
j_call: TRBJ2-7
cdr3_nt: TGTGCCAGCAGCCTCCCGTCTAGCGGGAGCTACGAGCAGTACTTC
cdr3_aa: CASSLPSSGSYEQYF